One T cell receptor (beta chain) is described in this entry. The antigen remains unidentified. V shed 4 bases and J 4 bases; nucleotides not matched to a gene: 2. The CDR3 loop spans 14 amino acids. Germline CDR1 is SGHDT and CDR2 is YYEEEE. The data were taken from a study of OX40 agonist ivuxolimab in advanced cancers. Points from the study as a whole: In the 0.1 to 3.0 mg/kg range, CD4+ and CD8+ blood T cells had expanded clonally by week 6. CD8+ T cells (on average) carried more expanded clones than CD4+ T cells.

Profiled with immunoSEQ multiplex PCR; TCRdb holds only in-frame clones, not every one. The sample lists 24,000 or so clones; around 85% were seen once. Researchers took blood at baseline, on cycle 4 day 1, and on cycle 7 day 1. The source of this sequence is an adult with an advanced solid tumor such as melanoma, head and neck, liver or kidney cancer. This specimen consisted of CD4+ or CD8+ T cells sorted from blood, obtained in a trial of the OX40 agonist ivuxolimab. The chain uses TRBV5-6 and TRBJ2-1; 10 bases are a match to TRBD2. The CDR3 spells CASSQREGYNEQFF. DNA of the CDR3: TGTGCCAGCAGCCAGCGGGAGGGATACAATGAGCAGTTCTTC.